This T cell receptor (beta chain) was documented in a study of blood T cell repertoires in COVID-19. Study at large: Both acute and convalescent COVID-19 samples were obtained from the United States, Italy and Spain.

Assay: immunoSEQ multiplex PCR; the TCRdb copy retains only in-frame clones and omits some. The data contain around 210,000 clones, around 80% of them singletons. The V and J ends lost 1 base and 0 bases respectively, with 5 bases between them. Germline V gene lookup returns CDR1 SGHKS and CDR2 YYEKEE (reference sequence). CDR3 length equals 13 residues. The receptor was isolated from a woman in her sixties or seventies with acute or convalescent COVID-19. The chain carries TRBV5-5 and TRBJ2-7; D is unclear. The sample comprised peripheral blood. DNA of the CDR3: TGTGCCAGCAGCTTGACAGACTCCTACGAGCAGTACTTC. It yields the protein CASSLTDSYEQYF.